Listed below are T cell receptor beta chains from one sample, sequenced in a study of blood T cells in healthy people across ages. A single record per CDR3 protein comes from TCRdb applying MiXCR to the 5' RACE reads. The sample includes almost 550,000 distinct CDR3 sequences, approximately 25% seen only once; the top ten take 8.7%. This sample also belongs to another study, concerning T cells of mothers and their children.

Sequenced input: blood. The source of these receptors is a boy younger than 18 in good health. CDR3s include the opening cysteine and the closing phenylalanine or tryptophan.

TRBV4-1	TRBJ2-1	CASSQDRGGPSYNEQFF
TRBV6-5	TRBJ2-2	CASSYSKFRGYTGELFF
TRBV28	TRBJ1-3	CASSIRWGGNTIYF
TRBV6-5	TRBJ2-3	CASIIDTQYF
TRBV9	TRBJ2-1	CASGYQSRGSDEQFF
TRBV12-3/TRBV12-4	TRBJ1-2	CASSAGAPFSYTF
TRBV10-3	TRBJ1-5	CAISPSDRGNQPQHF
TRBV14	TRBJ1-2	CASSTGILYGYTF
TRBV3-1	TRBJ2-5	CASSIRWTGGIQETQYF
TRBV2	TRBJ2-3	CASSEMGSSTDTQYF
TRBV4-1	TRBJ2-1	CASSRIPGTSGINEQFF
TRBV7-2	TRBJ2-7	CASSLGAGGWAASGRISYEQYF
TRBV3-1	TRBJ1-2	CASSQEGSVGNYGYTF
TRBV28	TRBJ1-2	CASSLSFGGGNYGYTF
TRBV19	.	CASSTNSGSAGEQFF
TRBV12-5	TRBJ1-1	CASGLEGTEAFF
TRBV12-3/TRBV12-4	TRBJ2-1	CASSLGQKQFF